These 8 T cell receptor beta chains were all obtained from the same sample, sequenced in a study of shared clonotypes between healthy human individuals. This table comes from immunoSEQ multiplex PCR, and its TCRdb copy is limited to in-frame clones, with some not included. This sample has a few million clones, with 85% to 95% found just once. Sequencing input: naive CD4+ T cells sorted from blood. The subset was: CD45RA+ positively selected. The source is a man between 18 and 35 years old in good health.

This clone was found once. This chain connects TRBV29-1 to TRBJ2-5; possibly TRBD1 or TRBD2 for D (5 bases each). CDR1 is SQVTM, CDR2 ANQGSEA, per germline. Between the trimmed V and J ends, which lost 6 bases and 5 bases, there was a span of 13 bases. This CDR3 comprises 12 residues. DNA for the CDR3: TGCAGCGTGGGGTCCGGGGCGGAGACCCAGTACTTC. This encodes CSVGSGAETQYF.

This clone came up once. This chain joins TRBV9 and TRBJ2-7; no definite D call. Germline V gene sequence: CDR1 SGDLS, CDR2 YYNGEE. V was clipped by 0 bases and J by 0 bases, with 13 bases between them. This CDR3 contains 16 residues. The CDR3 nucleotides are TGTGCCAGCAGCGTAGAGGCATTCCGTAGCTCCTACGAGCAGTACTTC. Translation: CASSVEAFRSSYEQYF.

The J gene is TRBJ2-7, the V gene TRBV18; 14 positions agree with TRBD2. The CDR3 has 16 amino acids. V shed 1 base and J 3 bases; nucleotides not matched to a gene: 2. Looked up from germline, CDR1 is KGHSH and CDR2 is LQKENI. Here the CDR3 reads CASSPLGLAGDYEQYF. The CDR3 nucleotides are TGTGCCAGCTCACCACTGGGACTAGCGGGAGACTACGAGCAGTACTTC. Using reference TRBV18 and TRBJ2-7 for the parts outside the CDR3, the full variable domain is NAGVMQNPRHLVRRRGQEARLRCSPMKGHSHVYWYRQLPEEGLKFMVYLQKENIIDESGMPKERFSAEFPKEGPSILRIQQVVRGDSAAYFCASSPLGLAGDYEQYFGPGTRLTVT.

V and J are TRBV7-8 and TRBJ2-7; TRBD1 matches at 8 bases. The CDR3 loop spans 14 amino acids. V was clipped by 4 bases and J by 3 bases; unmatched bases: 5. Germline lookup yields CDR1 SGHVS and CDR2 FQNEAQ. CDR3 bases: TGTGCCAGCAGCTCCATCGACAGGGGCTACGAGCAGTACTTC. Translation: CASSSIDRGYEQYF. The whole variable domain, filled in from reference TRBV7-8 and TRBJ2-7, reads GAGVSQSPRYKVAKRGQDVALRCDPISGHVSLFWYQQALGQGPEFLTYFQNEAQLDKSGLPSDRFFAERPEGSVSTLKIQRTQQEDSAVYLCASSSIDRGYEQYFGPGTRLTVT.

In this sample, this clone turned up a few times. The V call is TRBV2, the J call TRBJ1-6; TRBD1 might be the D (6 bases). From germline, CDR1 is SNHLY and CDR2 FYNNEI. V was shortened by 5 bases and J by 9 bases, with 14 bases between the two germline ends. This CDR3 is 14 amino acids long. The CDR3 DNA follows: TGTGCCAGCAGTCTACAGGGATGGGCTTCACCCCTCCACTTT. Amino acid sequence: CASSLQGWASPLHF.

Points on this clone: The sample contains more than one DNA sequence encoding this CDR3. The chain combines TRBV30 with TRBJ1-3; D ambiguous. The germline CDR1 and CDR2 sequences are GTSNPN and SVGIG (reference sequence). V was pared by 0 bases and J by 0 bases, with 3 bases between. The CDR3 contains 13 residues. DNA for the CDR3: TGTGCCTGGAGTGTACTCTCTGGAAACACCATATATTTT. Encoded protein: CAWSVLSGNTIYF.

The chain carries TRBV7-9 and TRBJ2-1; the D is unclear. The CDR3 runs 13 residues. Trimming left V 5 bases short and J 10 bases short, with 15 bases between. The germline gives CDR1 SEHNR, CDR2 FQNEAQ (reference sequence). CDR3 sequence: CASSEGWMLEQFF. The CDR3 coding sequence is TGTGCCAGCAGCGAAGGATGGATGCTCGAGCAGTTCTTC.

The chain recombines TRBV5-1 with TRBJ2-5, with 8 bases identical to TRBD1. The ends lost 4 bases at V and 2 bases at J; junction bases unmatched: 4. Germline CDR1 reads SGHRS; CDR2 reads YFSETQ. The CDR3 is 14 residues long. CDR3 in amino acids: CASSKGQEQETQYF. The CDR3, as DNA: TGCGCCAGCAGCAAGGGACAGGAGCAAGAGACCCAGTACTTC.